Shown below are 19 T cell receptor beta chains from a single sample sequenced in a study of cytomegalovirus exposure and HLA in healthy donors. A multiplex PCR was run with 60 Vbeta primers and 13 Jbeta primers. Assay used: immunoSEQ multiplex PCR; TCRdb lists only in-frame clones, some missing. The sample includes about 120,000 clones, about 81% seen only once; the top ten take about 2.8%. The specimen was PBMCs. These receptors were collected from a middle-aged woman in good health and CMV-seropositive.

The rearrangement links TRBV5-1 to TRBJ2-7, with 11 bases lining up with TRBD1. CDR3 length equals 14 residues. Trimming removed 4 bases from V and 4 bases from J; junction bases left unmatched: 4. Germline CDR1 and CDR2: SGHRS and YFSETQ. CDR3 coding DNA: TGCGCCAGCAGCCTAGGGACAGGGGGTTACGAGCAGTACTTC. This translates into CASSLGTGGYEQYF.

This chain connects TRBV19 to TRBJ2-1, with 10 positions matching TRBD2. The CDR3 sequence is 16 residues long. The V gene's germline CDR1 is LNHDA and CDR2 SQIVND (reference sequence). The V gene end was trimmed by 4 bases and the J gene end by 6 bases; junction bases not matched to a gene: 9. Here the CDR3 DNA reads TGTGCCAGTAGTAAGGGAACTAGCGGGGTGATCAATGAGCAGTTCTTC. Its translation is CASSKGTSGVINEQFF.

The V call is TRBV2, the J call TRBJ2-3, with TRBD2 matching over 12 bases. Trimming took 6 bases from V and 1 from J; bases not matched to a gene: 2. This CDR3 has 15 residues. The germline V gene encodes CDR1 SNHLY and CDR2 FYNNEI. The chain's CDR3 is CASRLAGGGTDTQYF. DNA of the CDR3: TGTGCCAGCAGACTAGCGGGGGGAGGCACAGATACGCAGTATTTT.

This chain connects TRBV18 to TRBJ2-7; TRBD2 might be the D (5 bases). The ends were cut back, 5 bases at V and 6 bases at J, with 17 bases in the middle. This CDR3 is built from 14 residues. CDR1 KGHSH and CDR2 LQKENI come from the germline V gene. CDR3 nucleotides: TGTGCCAGCTCAAATGGGAGATCTAGCTCCGAGCAGTACTTC. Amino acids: CASSNGRSSSEQYF. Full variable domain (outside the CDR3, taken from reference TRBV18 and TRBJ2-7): NAGVMQNPRHLVRRRGQEARLRCSPMKGHSHVYWYRQLPEEGLKFMVYLQKENIIDESGMPKERFSAEFPKEGPSILRIQQVVRGDSAAYFCASSNGRSSSEQYFGPGTRLTVT.

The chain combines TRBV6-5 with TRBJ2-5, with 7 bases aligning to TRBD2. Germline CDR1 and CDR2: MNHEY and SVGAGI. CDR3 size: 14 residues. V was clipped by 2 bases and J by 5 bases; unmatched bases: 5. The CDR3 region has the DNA TGTGCCAGCAGTTACCGACTAGCTCACGAGACCCAGTACTTC. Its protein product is CASSYRLAHETQYF.

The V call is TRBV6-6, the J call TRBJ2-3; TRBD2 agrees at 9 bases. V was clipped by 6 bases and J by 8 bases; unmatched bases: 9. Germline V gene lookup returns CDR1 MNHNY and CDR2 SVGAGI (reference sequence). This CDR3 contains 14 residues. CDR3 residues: CASRVSGSTCTQYF. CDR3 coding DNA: TGTGCCAGCAGGGTTAGCGGGAGCACTTGTACGCAGTATTTT.

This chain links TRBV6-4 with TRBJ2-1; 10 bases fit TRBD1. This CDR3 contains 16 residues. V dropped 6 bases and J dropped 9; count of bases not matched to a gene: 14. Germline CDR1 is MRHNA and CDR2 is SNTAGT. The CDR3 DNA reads TGTGCCAGCAGCGAAAAAGCCGGGACAGGGGTCCGTGAGCAGTTCTTC. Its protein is CASSEKAGTGVREQFF.

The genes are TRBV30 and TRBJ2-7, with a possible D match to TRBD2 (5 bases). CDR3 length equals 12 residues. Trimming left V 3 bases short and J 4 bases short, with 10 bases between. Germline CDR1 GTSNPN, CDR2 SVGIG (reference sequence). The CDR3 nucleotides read TGTGCCTGGAGCCTGGGGAGATACGAGCAGTACTTC. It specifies CAWSLGRYEQYF.

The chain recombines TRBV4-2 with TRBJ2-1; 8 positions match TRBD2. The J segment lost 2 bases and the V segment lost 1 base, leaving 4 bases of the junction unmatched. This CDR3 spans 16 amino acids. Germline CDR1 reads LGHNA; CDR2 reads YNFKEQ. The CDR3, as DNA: TGTGCCAGCAGCCAAGCCGGGACTAGAACCTACAATGAGCAGTTCTTC. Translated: CASSQAGTRTYNEQFF.

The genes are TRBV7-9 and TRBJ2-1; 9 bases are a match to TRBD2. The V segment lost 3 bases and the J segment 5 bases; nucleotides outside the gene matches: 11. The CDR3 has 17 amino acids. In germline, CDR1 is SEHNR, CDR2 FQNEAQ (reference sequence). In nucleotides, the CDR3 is TGTGCCAGCAGCTTCTCCAGGAGGCTAGCGGGGAACAATGAGCAGTTCTTC. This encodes CASSFSRRLAGNNEQFF.

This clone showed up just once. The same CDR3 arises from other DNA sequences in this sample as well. CDR3: CASSLGGSSYNEQFF. In nucleotides, the CDR3 is TGCGCCAGCAGCCTGGGCGGGAGCTCCTACAATGAGCAGTTCTTC. This chain uses TRBV5-1 with TRBJ2-1; the match to TRBD2 covers 7 bases. Per germline, CDR1 SGHRS and CDR2 YFSETQ. The CDR3 totals 15 residues. Trimming took 4 bases from V and 0 from J; bases not matched to a gene: 4.

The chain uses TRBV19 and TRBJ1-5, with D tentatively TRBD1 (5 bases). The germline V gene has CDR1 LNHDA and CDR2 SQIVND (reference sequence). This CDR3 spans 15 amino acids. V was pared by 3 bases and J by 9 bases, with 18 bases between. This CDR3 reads CASSIPLQGRRPQHF. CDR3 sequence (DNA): TGTGCCAGTAGTATTCCTCTCCAGGGTAGGAGGCCCCAGCATTTT.

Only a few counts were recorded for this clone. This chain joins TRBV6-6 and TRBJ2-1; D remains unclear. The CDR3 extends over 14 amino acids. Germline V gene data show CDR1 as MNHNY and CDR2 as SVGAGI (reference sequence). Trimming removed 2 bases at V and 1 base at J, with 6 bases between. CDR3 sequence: CASSYRRSYNEQFF. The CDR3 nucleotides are TGTGCCAGCAGTTACAGGCGGTCCTACAATGAGCAGTTCTTC.

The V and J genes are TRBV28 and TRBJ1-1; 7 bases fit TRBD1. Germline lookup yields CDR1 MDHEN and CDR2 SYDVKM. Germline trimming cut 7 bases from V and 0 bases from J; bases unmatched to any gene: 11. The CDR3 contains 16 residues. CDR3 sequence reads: CASIEDRDLMNTEAFF. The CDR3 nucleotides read TGTGCCAGCATTGAAGACAGGGACTTAATGAACACTGAAGCTTTCTTT.

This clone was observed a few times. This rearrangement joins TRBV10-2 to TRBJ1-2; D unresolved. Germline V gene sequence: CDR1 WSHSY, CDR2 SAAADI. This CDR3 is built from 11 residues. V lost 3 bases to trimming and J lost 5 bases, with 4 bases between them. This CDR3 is CASSDLYGYTF. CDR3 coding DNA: TGCGCCAGCAGTGACTTATATGGCTACACCTTC.

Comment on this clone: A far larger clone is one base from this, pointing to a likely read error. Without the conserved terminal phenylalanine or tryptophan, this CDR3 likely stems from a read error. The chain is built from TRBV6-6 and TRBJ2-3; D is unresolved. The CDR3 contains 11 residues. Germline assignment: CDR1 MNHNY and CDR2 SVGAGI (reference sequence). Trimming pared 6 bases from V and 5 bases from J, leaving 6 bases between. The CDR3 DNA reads TGTGCCAGCAGATTCCAAGATACGCAGTATTTG. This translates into CASRFQDTQYL.

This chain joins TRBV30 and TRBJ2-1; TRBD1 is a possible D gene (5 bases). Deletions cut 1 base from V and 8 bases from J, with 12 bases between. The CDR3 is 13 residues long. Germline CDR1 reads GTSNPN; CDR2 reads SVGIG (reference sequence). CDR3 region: CAWSGAGFDEQFF. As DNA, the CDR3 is TGTGCCTGGAGTGGAGCAGGGTTCGATGAGCAGTTCTTC.

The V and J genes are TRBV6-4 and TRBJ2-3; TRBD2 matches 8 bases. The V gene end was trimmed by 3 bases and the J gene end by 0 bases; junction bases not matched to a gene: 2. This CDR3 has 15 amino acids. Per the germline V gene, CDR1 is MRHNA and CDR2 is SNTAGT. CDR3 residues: CASSEASGSTDTQYF. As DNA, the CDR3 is TGTGCCAGCAGTGAGGCTAGCGGGAGCACAGATACGCAGTATTTT.

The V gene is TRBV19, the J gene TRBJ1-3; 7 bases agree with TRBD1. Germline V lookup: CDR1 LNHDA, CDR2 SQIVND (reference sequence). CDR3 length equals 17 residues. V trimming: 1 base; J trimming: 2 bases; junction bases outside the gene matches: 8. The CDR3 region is CASSIGRDSYAGNTIYF. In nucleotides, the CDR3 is TGTGCCAGTAGTATAGGGAGGGACAGTTACGCTGGAAACACCATATATTTT.